These 12 T cell receptor beta chains were sequenced from one sample in a study of identical twins. TCRdb reanalysed the 5' RACE reads using MiXCR and keeps one entry per CDR3 protein. The sample contains about 900,000 distinct CDR3 sequences, roughly an eighth of which appear only once. This same sample was also part of a study on yellow fever vaccine responses in identical twins.

Sequencing was done on a sample of PBMCs. These receptors were obtained from a young woman in good health.

This clonotype was seen only a few times. This CDR3 reads CASSIRQGWTEAFF. CDR3 sequence (DNA): TGCGCCAGCAGCATCCGACAGGGATGGACTGAAGCTTTCTTT. This chain joins TRBV5-1 and TRBJ1-1; 7 nucleotides match TRBD1. The trim removed 4 bases at V and 5 bases at J, leaving 8 bases unmatched. CDR3 length equals 14 residues. Germline CDR1 is SGHRS and CDR2 is YFSETQ.

This clonotype was seen only a few times. The chain recombines TRBV6-1 with TRBJ2-3, with 11 bases identical to TRBD2. The CDR3 runs 15 residues. The V and J ends lost 6 bases and 5 bases, in that order; junction bases with no gene match: 7. CDR1 is MNHNS, CDR2 SASEGT, per germline. CDR3 amino acids: CASRTGTSGKDTQYF. CDR3 nucleotides: TGTGCCAGCAGGACCGGGACTAGCGGAAAAGATACGCAGTATTTT.

The J gene is TRBJ2-7, the V gene TRBV28; 10 nucleotides agree with TRBD1. Germline-derived CDR1 and CDR2 are MDHEN and SYDVKM. J lost 6 bases, V lost 7 bases, and 9 bases had no gene match. The CDR3 contains 14 residues. For the CDR3, the DNA is TGTGCCAGCAATGAAGACAGGGGGCTCGTCGAGCAGTACTTC. Translating it yields CASNEDRGLVEQYF.

This clonotype was detected only a few times. The CDR3 sequence: CASSLRGPEQYF. The CDR3 bases are TGTGCCAGCAGTCTCCGGGGGCCCGAGCAGTACTTC. V usage is TRBV12-3 or TRBV12-4 and J usage is TRBJ2-7; D might be TRBD1 or TRBD2, each matching 6 bases. V was cut by 5 bases and J by 6 bases, with 11 bases left in between. This CDR3 has 12 residues.

This rearrangement joins TRBV2 to TRBJ1-2; D gene uncertain. Trimming shortened V by 4 bases and J by 0 bases, and 12 bases separated the two germline ends. The CDR3 sequence is 15 residues long. Germline lookup yields CDR1 SNHLY and CDR2 FYNNEI. This CDR3 reads CASSVITDANYGYTF. CDR3 DNA sequence: TGTGCCAGCAGTGTGATTACAGACGCTAACTATGGCTACACCTTC.

This chain uses TRBV4-1 with TRBJ1-1; TRBD1 is a possible D gene (5 bases). The germline gives CDR1 MGHRA, CDR2 YSYEKL. Trimming shortened V by 2 bases and J by 2 bases, and 12 bases separated the two germline ends. This CDR3 spans 15 amino acids. The CDR3 DNA follows: TGCGCCAGCAGCCAATATGAGGGGTTTAACACTGAAGCTTTCTTT. Protein product: CASSQYEGFNTEAFF.

This clonotype was observed a handful of times. Written as DNA, the CDR3 is TGTGCCAGCAGCCTCAGGGGGACTAGCGGAAATGAGCAGTTCTTC. This encodes CASSLRGTSGNEQFF. The rearrangement uses TRBV7-9 and TRBJ2-1; 11 bases map to TRBD2. The CDR3 consists of 15 residues. The germline V gene encodes CDR1 SEHNR and CDR2 FQNEAQ (reference sequence). V was pared by 5 bases and J by 7 bases, with 7 bases of the junction left unmatched.

J is TRBJ1-6 and V is TRBV20-1, with unresolved D. V shed 3 bases and J shed 7 bases, with 13 bases lying between them. The CDR3 has 14 amino acids. Germline V CDR1 and CDR2: DFQATT, SNEGSKA (reference sequence). The DNA of the CDR3 is TGCAGTGCTAGGTCCGGGTTGGTCAATTCACCCCTCCACTTT. Translated, it gives CSARSGLVNSPLHF.

This clonotype was seen a few times. The gene calls are TRBV5-1 and TRBJ2-1; 7 nucleotides line up with TRBD2. Germline values: CDR1 SGHRS, CDR2 YFSETQ. V lost 0 bases to trimming and J lost 5 bases; unmatched junction nucleotides: 5. This CDR3 spans 15 amino acids. CDR3 in DNA: TGCGCCAGCAGCTTGGCGTCTAGCGGCCACAATGAGCAGTTCTTC. Protein: CASSLASSGHNEQFF.

This chain uses TRBV5-1 with TRBJ2-5; 8 bases line up with TRBD2. V shed 4 bases and J 3 bases; nucleotides not matched to a gene: 8. This CDR3 is built from 15 residues. The V gene's germline CDR1 is SGHRS and CDR2 YFSETQ. The CDR3 DNA is TGCGCCAGCAGCCACATAGCGGGAAAGGAAGAGACCCAGTACTTC. Its protein is CASSHIAGKEETQYF.

This clonotype has only a few counts. J is TRBJ1-2 and V is TRBV12-3 or TRBV12-4, with D hard to call. The germline V and J ends were trimmed by 6 bases and 8 bases, with 19 bases remaining between them. The CDR3 has 14 residues. The CDR3 is CASSSRQSPSGYTF. The CDR3 nucleotides are TGTGCCAGCAGCTCGAGGCAATCGCCTAGCGGCTACACCTTC.

This clonotype was seen a handful of times. The rearrangement joins TRBV29-1 to TRBJ2-5, with 8 nucleotides matching TRBD1. The CDR3 totals 14 residues. The trim removed 4 bases at V and 3 bases at J, leaving 7 bases unmatched. In germline, CDR1 is SQVTM, CDR2 ANQGSEA. The CDR3 spells CSVGQGAREETQYF. In DNA form, the CDR3 reads TGCAGCGTTGGGCAGGGGGCTCGGGAAGAGACCCAGTACTTC.